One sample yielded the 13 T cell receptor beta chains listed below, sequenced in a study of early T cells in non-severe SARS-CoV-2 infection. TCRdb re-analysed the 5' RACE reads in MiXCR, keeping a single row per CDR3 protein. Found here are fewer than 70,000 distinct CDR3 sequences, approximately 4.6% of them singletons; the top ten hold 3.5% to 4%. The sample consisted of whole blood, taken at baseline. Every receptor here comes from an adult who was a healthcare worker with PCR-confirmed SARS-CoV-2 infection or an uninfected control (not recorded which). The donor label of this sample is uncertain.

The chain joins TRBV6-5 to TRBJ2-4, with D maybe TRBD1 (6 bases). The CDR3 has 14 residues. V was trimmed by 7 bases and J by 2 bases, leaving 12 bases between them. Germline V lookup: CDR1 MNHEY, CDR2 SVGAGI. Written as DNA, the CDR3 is TGTGCCAGCACCCGGCAGGGGACCAAAAACATTCAGTACTTC. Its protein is CASTRQGTKNIQYF.

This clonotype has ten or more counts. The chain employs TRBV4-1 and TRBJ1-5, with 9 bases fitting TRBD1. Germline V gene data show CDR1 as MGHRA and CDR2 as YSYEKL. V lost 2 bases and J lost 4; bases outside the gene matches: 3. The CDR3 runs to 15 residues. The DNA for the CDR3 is TGCGCCAGCAGCCAATCGACAGGGGGAAATCAGCCCCAGCATTTT. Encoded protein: CASSQSTGGNQPQHF.

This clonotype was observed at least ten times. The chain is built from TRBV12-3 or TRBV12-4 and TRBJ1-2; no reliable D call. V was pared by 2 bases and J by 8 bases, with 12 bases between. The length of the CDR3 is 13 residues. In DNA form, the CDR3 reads TGTGCCAGCAGTTTATCCGGCGCGGGGGGCTACACCTTC. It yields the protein CASSLSGAGGYTF.

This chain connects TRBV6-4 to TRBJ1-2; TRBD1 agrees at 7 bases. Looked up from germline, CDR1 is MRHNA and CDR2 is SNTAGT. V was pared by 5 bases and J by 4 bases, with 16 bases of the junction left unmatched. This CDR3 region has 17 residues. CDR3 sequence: CASSPFSDRATIYGYTF. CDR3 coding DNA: TGTGCCAGCAGTCCCTTTTCCGACAGGGCGACCATCTATGGCTACACCTTC.

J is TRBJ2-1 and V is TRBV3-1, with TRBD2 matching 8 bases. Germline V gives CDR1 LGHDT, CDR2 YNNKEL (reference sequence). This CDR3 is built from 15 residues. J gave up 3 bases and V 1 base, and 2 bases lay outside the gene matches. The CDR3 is CASSQAAGVYNEQFF. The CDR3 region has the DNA TGTGCCAGCAGCCAAGCAGCGGGGGTCTACAATGAGCAGTTCTTC.

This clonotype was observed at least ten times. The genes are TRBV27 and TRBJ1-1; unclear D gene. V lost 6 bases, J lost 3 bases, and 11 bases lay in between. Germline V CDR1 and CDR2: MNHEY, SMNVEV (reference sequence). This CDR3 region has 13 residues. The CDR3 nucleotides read TGTGCCAGCAGGATCCAGGAGTACACTGAAGCTTTCTTT. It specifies CASRIQEYTEAFF.

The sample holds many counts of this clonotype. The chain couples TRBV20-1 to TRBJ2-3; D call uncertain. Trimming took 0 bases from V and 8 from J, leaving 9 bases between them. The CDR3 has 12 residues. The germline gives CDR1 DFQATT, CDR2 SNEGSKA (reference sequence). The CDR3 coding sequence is TGCAGTGCTAGAGATCTCCTCCTTACGCAGTATTTT. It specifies CSARDLLLTQYF.

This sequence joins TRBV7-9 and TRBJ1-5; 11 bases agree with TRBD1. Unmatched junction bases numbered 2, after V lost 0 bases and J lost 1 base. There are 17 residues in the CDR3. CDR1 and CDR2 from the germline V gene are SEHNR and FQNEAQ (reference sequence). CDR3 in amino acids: CASSLADRGRSNQPQHF. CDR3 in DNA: TGTGCCAGCAGCTTAGCGGACAGGGGGCGAAGCAATCAGCCCCAGCATTTT. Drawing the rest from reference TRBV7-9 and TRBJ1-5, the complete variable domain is DTGVSQNPRHKITKRGQNVTFRCDPISEHNRLYWYRQTLGQGPEFLTYFQNEAQLEKSRLLSDRFSAERPKGSFSTLEIQRTEQGDSAMYLCASSLADRGRSNQPQHFGDGTRLSIL.

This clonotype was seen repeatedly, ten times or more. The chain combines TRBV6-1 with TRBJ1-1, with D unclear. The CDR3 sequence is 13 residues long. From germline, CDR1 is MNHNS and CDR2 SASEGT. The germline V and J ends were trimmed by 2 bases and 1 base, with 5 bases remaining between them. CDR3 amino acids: CASSEHENTEAFF. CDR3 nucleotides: TGTGCCAGCAGTGAACATGAGAACACTGAAGCTTTCTTT.

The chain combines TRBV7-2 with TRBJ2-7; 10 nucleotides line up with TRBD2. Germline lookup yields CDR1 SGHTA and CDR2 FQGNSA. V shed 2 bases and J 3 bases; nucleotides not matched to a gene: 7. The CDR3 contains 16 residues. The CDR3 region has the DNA TGTGCCAGCAGCTTAAGTCCTAGCGGGGGCATCTACGAGCAGTACTTC. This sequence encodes CASSLSPSGGIYEQYF.

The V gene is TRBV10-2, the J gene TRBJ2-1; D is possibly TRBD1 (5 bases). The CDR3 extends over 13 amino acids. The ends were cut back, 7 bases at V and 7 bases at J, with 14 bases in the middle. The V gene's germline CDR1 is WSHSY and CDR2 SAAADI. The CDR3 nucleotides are TGCGCCAGCAATGACCAGGGCTTGAATGAGCAGTTCTTC. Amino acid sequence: CASNDQGLNEQFF.

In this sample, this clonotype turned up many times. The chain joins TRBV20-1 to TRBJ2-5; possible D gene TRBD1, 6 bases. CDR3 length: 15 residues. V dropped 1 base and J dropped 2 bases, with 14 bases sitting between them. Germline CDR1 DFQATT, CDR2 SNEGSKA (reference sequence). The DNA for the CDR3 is TGCAGTGCTAGAGTTGTGGGGGCCAGGCAAGAGACCCAGTACTTC. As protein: CSARVVGARQETQYF.

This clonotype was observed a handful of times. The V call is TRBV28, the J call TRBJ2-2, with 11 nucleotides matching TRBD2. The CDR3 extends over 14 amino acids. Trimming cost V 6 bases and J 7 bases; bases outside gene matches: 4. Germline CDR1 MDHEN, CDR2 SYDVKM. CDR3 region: CASRPSGGIGELFF. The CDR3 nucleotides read TGTGCCAGCAGACCTAGCGGGGGGATCGGGGAGCTGTTTTTT.